This note documents a single T cell receptor (beta chain) sequence. This entry comes from a study of blood T cell repertoires in COVID-19. TCRdb's copy holds only in-frame clones and misses some; the assay was immunoSEQ multiplex PCR. The sample holds a few hundred thousand clones, about 86% seen once. Germline loops: CDR1 SEHNR, CDR2 FQNEAQ (reference sequence). This CDR3 has 15 residues. V shed 5 bases and J shed 0 bases, with 11 bases lying between them. V gene TRBV7-9 combines with J gene TRBJ1-3, with D hard to call. Sequencing used PBMCs or T cells enriched from blood (not recorded which). This receptor was obtained from a man aged 30-40 years with acute COVID-19. The CDR3 DNA follows: TGTGCCAGCAGCCATAGAGGTACCTCTGGAAACACCATATATTTT. Translated, it gives CASSHRGTSGNTIYF. Supplemented by reference TRBV7-9 and TRBJ1-3, the full variable domain reads DTGVSQNPRHKITKRGQNVTFRCDPISEHNRLYWYRQTLGQGPEFLTYFQNEAQLEKSRLLSDRFSAERPKGSFSTLEIQRTEQGDSAMYLCASSHRGTSGNTIYFGEGSWLTVV.